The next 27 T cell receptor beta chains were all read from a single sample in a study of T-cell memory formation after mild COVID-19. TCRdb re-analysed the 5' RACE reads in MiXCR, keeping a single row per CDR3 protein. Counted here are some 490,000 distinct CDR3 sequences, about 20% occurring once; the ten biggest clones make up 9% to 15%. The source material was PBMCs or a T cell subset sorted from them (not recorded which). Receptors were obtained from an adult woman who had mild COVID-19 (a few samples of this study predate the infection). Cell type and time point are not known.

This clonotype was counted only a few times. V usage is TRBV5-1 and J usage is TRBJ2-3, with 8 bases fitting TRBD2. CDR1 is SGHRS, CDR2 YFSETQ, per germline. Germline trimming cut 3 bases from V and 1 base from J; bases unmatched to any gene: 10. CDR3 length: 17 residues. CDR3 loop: CASSSPIAGPRTDTQYF. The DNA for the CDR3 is TGCGCCAGCAGCTCACCCATAGCGGGGCCACGCACAGATACGCAGTATTTT.

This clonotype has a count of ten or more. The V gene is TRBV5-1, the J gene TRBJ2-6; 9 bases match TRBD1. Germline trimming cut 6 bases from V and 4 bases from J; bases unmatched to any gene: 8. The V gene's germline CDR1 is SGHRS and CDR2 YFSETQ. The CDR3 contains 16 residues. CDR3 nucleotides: TGCGCCAGCACGTTACAGGGGGCGTCGGGGGCCAACGTCCTGACTTTC. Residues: CASTLQGASGANVLTF.

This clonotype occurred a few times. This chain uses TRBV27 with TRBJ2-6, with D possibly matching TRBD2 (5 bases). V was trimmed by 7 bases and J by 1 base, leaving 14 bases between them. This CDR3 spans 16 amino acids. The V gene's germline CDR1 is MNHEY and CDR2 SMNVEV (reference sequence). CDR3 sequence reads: CASTGYAGSGANVLTF. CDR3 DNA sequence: TGTGCCAGCACGGGCTACGCGGGTTCTGGGGCCAACGTCCTGACTTTC.

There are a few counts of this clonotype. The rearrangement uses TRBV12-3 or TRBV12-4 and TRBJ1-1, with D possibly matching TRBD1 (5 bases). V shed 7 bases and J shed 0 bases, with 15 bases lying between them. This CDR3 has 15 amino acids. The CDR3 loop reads CASMIGARMNTEAFF. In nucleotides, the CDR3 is TGTGCCAGCATGATAGGGGCTCGGATGAACACTGAAGCTTTCTTT.

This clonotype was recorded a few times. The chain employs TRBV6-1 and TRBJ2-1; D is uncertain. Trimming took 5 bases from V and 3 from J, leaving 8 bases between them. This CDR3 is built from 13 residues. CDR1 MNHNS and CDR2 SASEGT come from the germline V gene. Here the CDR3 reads CASSTSVYNEQFF. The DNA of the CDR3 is TGTGCCAGCAGTACATCAGTCTACAATGAGCAGTTCTTC.

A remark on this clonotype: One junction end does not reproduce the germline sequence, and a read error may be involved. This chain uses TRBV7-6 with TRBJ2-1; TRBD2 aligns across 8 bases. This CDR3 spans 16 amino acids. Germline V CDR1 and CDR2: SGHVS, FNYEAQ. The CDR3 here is CASSQTGTRSYSEQFF. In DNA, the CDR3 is TGTGCCAGCAGCCAAACCGGGACTAGAAGCTACAGTGAGCAGTTCTTC.

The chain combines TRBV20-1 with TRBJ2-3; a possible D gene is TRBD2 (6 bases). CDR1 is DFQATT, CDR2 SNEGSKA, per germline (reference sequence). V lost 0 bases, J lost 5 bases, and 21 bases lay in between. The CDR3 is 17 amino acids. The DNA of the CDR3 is TGCAGTGCTAGAGATCCCTCGACTAGTCTCGGAGGAGATACGCAGTATTTT. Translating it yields CSARDPSTSLGGDTQYF.

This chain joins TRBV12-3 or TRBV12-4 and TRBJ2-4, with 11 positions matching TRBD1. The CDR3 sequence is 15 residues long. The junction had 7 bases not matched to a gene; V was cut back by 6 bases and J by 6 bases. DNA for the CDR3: TGTGCCAGCAGCCCAGCCGGGACAGGGGGAAACATTCAGTACTTC. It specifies CASSPAGTGGNIQYF.

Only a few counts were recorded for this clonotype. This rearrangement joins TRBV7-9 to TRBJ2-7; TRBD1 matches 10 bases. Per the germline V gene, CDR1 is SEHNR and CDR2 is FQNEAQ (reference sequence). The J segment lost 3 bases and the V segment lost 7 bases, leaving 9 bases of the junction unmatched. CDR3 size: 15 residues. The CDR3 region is CASTLSGTGDYEQYF. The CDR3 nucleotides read TGTGCCAGCACATTATCCGGGACAGGGGACTACGAGCAGTACTTC. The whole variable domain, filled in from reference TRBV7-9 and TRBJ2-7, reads DTGVSQNPRHKITKRGQNVTFRCDPISEHNRLYWYRQTLGQGPEFLTYFQNEAQLEKSRLLSDRFSAERPKGSFSTLEIQRTEQGDSAMYLCASTLSGTGDYEQYFGPGTRLTVT.

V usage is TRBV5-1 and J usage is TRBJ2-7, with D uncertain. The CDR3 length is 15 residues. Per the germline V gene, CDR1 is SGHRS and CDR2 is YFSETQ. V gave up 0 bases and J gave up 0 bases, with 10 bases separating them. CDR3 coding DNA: TGCGCCAGCAGCTTGGACAGTATTGCCTCCTACGAGCAGTACTTC. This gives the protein CASSLDSIASYEQYF.

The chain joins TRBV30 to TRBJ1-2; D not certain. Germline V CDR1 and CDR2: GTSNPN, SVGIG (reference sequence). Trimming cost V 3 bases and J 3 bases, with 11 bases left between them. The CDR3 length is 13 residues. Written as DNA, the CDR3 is TGTGCCTGGAGAGGACTTATGTACTATGGCTACACCTTC. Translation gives CAWRGLMYYGYTF.

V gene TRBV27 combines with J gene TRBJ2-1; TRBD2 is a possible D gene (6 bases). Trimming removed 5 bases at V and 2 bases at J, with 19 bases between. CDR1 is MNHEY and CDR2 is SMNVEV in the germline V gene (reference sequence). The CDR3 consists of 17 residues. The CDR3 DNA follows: TGTGCCAGCAGTATGGGCATGGTAATAGCGGCCTACAATGAGCAGTTCTTC. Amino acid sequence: CASSMGMVIAAYNEQFF.

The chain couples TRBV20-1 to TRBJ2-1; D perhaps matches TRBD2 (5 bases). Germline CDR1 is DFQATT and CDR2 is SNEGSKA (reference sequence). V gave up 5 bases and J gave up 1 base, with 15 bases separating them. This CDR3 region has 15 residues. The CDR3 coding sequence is TGCAGTGCTCCTCCCGGCGGGTCTTCCTACAATGAGCAGTTCTTC. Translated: CSAPPGGSSYNEQFF.

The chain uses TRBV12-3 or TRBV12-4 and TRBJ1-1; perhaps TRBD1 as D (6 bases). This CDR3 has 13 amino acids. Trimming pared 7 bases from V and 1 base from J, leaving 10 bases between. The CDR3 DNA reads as TGTGCCAGCATAGGGGGACCGAACACTGAAGCTTTCTTT. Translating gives CASIGGPNTEAFF.

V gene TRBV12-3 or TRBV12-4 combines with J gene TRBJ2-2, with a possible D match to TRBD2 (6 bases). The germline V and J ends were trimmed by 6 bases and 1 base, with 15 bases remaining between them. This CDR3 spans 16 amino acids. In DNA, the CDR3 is TGTGCCAGCAGCTTTGGGGGGACTTTGAACACCGGGGAGCTGTTTTTT. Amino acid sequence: CASSFGGTLNTGELFF.

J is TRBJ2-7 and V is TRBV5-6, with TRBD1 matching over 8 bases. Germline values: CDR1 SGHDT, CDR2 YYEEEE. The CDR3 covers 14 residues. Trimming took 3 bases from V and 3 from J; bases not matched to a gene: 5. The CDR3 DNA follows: TGTGCCAGCAGCTGGGGAGACAGGGGCTACGAGCAGTACTTC. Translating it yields CASSWGDRGYEQYF.

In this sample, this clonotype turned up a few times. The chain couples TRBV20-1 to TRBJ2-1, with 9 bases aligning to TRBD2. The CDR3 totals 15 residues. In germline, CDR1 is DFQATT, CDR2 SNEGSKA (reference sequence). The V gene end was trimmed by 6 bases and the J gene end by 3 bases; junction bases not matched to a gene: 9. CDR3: CSAVLSGSIYNEQFF. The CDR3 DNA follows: TGCAGTGCCGTGCTTAGCGGGAGTATCTACAATGAGCAGTTCTTC.

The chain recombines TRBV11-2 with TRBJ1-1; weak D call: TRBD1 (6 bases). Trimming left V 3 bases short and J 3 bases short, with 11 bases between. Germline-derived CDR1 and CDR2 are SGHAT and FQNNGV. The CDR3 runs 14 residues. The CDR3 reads CASSFGQYYTEAFF. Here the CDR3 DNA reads TGTGCCAGCAGCTTCGGACAGTACTACACTGAAGCTTTCTTT.

CDR3 region: CASSPGRWTTGDLGELFF. CDR3 nucleotide sequence: TGTGCCAGCAGCCCGGGGAGGTGGACAACAGGGGATCTCGGGGAGCTGTTTTTT. V gene TRBV7-7 combines with J gene TRBJ2-2; tentatively, D is TRBD1 (7 bases). The CDR3 runs 18 residues. Trimming left V 5 bases short and J 7 bases short, with 26 bases between. Germline V lookup: CDR1 SSHAT, CDR2 FNYEAQ (reference sequence).

The CDR3 sequence: CATSDLPPYQETQYF. The CDR3 nucleotides read TGTGCCACCAGTGATTTGCCCCCGTACCAAGAGACCCAGTACTTC. The chain carries TRBV24-1 and TRBJ2-5; D gene ambiguous. The CDR3 consists of 15 residues. Germline V gives CDR1 KGHDR, CDR2 SFDVKD. Trimming removed 0 bases at V and 0 bases at J, with 7 bases between.

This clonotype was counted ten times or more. CDR3 sequence: CASSQIASGEFQETQYF. The CDR3 DNA reads as TGTGCCAGCAGCCAGATAGCTAGCGGGGAGTTCCAAGAGACCCAGTACTTC. The chain couples TRBV3-1 to TRBJ2-5; 9 bases fit TRBD2. The CDR3 is 17 residues long. CDR1 is LGHDT and CDR2 is YNNKEL in the germline V gene (reference sequence). Losses at the gene ends were 3 bases for V and 1 base for J; bases not matched to a gene: 9.

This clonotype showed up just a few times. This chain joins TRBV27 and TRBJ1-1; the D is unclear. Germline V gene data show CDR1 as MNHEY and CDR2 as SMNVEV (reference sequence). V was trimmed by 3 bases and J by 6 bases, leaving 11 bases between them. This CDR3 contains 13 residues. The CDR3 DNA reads TGTGCCAGCAGTTTTATGGGGTCCCCTGAAGCTTTCTTT. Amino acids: CASSFMGSPEAFF.

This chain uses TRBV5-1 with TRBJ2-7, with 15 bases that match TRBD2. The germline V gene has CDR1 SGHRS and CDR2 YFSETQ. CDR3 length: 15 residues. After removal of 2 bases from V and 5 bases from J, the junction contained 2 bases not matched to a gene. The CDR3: CASSFGLAGGDEQYF. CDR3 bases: TGCGCCAGCAGCTTTGGACTAGCGGGAGGGGACGAGCAGTACTTC.

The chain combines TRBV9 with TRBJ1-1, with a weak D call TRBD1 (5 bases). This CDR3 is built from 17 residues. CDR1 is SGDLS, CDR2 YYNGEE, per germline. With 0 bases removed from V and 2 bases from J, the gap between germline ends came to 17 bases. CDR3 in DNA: TGTGCCAGCAGCGTAGGCGGGGGTCCTCAGCTAAACACTGAAGCTTTCTTT. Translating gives CASSVGGGPQLNTEAFF.

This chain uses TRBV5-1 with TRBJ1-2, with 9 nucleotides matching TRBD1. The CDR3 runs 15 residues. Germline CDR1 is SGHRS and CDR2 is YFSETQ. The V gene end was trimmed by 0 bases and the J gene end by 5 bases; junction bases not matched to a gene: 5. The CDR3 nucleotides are TGCGCCAGCAGCTTGGCTACAGGGGGCATATATGGCTACACCTTC. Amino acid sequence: CASSLATGGIYGYTF. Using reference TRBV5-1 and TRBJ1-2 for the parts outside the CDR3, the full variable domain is KAGVTQTPRYLIKTRGQQVTLSCSPISGHRSVSWYQQTPGQGLQFLFEYFSETQRNKGNFPGRFSGRQFSNSRSEMNVSTLELGDSALYLCASSLATGGIYGYTFGSGTRLTVV.

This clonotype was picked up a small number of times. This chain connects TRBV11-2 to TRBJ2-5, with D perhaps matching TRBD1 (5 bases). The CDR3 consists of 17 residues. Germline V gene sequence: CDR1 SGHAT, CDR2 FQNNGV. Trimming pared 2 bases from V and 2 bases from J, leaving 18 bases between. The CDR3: CASSLYWGRQGQETQYF. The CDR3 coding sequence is TGTGCCAGCAGCTTATACTGGGGCCGCCAGGGACAAGAGACCCAGTACTTC.

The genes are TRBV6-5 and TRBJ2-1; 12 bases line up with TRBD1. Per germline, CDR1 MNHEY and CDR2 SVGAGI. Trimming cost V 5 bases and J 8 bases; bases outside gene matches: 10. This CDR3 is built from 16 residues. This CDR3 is CASSRSGTGGAYEQFF. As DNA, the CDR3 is TGTGCCAGCAGTCGATCCGGGACAGGGGGCGCGTATGAGCAGTTCTTC.